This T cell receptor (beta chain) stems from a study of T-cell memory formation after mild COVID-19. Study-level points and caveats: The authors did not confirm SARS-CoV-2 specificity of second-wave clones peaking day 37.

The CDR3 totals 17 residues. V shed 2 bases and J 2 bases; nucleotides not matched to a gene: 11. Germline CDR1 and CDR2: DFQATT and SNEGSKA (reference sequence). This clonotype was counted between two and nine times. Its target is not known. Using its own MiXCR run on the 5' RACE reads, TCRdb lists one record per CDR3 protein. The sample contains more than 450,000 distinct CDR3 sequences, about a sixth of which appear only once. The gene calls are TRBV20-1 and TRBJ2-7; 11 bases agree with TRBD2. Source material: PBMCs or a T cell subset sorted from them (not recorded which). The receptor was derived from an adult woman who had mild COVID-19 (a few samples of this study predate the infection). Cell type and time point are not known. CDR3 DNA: TGCAGTGCTAGATCCACTAGCGGGGGTTATCCCGCCTACGAGCAGTACTTC. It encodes CSARSTSGGYPAYEQYF.